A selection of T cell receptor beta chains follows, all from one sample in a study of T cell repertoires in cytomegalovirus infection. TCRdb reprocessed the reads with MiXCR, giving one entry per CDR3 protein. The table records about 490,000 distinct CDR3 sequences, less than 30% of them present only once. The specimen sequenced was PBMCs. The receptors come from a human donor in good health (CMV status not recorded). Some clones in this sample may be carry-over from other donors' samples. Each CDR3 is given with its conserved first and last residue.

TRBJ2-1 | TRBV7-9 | CASSRDLYEQFF
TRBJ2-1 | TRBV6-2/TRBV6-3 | CASSYPALAGGHEQFF
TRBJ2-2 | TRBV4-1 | CASSQEVAGGSTGELFF
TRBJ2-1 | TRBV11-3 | CASSSDGSSYNEQFF
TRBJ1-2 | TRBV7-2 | CASSKLTGVYYGYTF
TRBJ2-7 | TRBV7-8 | CAGQGTSGYEQYF
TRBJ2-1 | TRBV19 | CASSIIWGTSNEQFF
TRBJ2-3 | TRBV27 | CASTPRGSDTQYF
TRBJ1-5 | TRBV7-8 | CASSLEYKGGEGNQPQHF
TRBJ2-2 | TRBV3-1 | CASSQPQGGELFF
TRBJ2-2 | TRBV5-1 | CASVQANTGELFF
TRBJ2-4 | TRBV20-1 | CSATSPPDIQYF
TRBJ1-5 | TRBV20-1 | CSARDSMKGSNQPQHF
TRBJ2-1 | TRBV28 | CASSSGGAGNEQFF
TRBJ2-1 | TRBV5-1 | CASSFRAAGSSYNEQFF
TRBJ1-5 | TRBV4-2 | CASSQERQGAYQPQHF
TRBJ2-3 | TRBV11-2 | CASSPGWRVSDTQYF
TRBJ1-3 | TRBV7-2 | CASSLQGQGMWGNTIYF
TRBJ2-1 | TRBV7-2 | CASSWFTNNEQFF
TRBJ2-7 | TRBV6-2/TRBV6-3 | CASSYEPGQIYEQYF
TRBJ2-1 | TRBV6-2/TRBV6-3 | CASSSGDPPQGEQFF
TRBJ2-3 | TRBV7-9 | CASSYRGGSTDTQYF
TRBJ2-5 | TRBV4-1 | CASSQAGQAARAETQYF
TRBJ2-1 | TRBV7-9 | CASSLEGQGDYNEQFF
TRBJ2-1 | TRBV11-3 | CASSFTQEQFF
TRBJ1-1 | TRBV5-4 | CASSSGGGNTEAFF
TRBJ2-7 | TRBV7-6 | CASSPFRDIEQYF
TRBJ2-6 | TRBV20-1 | CSARRAGGANVLTF
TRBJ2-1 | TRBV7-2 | CASSLAGNTIYNEQFF
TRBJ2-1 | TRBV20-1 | CSARADNEQFF
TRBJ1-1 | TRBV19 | CASTRGNLNTEAFF
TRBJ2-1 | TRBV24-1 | CATSEPDKSSYNEQFF
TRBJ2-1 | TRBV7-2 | CASSLQSGQGFNEQFF
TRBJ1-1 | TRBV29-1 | CSGKNKSWNTEAFF
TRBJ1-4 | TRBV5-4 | CASSLAADSAGLFF
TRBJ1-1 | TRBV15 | CATSRGLTGVLNTEAFF
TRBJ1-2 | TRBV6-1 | CASSGIGTTEGNGYTF
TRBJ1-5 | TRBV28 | CASSPSQGIEPQHF
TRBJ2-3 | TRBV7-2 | CASSRKLSDTQYF
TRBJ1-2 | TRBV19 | CASSITLGYGYTF